The present T cell receptor (beta chain) was sequenced within a study of vaccination effects on CD4 cells after COVID-19. At the level of the study: Samples that were drawn after vaccination came a median of 72 days after the second dose. For each well, two million PBMC were cultured with 10 IU/ml IL-2 and around 9.1 ug/ml peptides.

Scientists isolated CD4+ T cells after a roughly nine-day culture period ended. The infection with SARS-CoV-2 (confirmed by PCR) occurred in this person between March and December 2020. Vaccine administered to participants consisted of two doses of either BNT162b2 or mRNA-1273. Only in-frame clones appear in the TCRdb table, and some are missing; sequencing was by immunoSEQ multiplex PCR. The table has 40,000 to 45,000 clones, over 65% seen once; the top ten hold 3.6%. As concerns this clone: The antigen is not known.

The CDR3 has 11 residues. CDR1 and CDR2 from the germline V gene are SGHNT and YENEEA. Trimming cost V 4 bases and J 1 base, with 1 base left between them. This TCR was sampled from a human donor who had a prior SARS-CoV-2 infection. Sequenced here: CD4+ T cells from PBMCs cultured without peptide, sampled after COVID-19 vaccination. The V gene is TRBV11-3, the J gene TRBJ2-5; D gene uncertain. As DNA, the CDR3 is TGTGCCAGCAGCTCCCAAGAGACCCAGTACTTC. It yields the protein CASSSQETQYF.